The entry below gives a single T cell receptor (beta chain) sequence along with its context. The antigen is not known. V gave up 1 base and J gave up 4 bases, with 5 bases separating them. Germline-derived CDR1 and CDR2 are SGHVS and FQNEAQ. This CDR3 contains 13 residues. The PCR contained 60 Vbeta and 13 Jbeta primers. The table came from immunoSEQ multiplex PCR; TCRdb's copy has only in-frame clones and leaves some out. Of under 200,000 clones listed, about 78% are singletons. This entry belongs to a study of cytomegalovirus exposure and HLA in healthy donors. Study-level background: For the roughly 390 genotyped donors, roughly 80% fell within the Caucasian-associated ancestry cluster. The study's findings and limits: As a later analysis revealed, the rate of TCR association differed by HLA locus, with DRB1 most and HLA-C fewest. A later analysis by the authors found several of the most significant clusters apparently linked to common viral pathogens.

The origin of this receptor is a middle-aged man in good health and CMV-seronegative. What was sequenced was PBMCs. J is TRBJ2-1 and V is TRBV7-8, with a possible D match to TRBD1 (5 bases). CDR3 protein: CASSLGQYNEQFF. In nucleotides, the CDR3 is TGTGCCAGCAGCTTAGGACAGTACAATGAGCAGTTCTTC.